The rows below give T cell receptor beta chains drawn from one sample of a study of cytomegalovirus exposure and HLA in healthy donors. TCRdb's table, derived via immunoSEQ multiplex PCR, lists solely in-frame clones and lacks some. Of about 64,000 clones in the sample, roughly 96% are singletons; the top ten hold approximately 5%. Sequencing used PBMCs. The receptors come from a woman aged 18-29 years in good health and CMV-seropositive. Each CDR3 is given without its conserved first and last residue. Fields, in order: V gene, J gene, CDR3 protein.

>TRBV5-4|TRBJ2-1
ASSPTPLNLSSYNEQF
>TRBV10-2|TRBJ1-1
ASRGTGHPTEAF
>TRBV25-1|TRBJ1-5
ASSGGGGGGNQPQH
>TRBV5-1|TRBJ2-3
ASGLGVPDTQY
>TRBV9|TRBJ2-7
ASSRQGPSYEQY
>TRBV9|TRBJ1-2
ASSVDPGVNYGYT
>TRBV9|TRBJ1-2
ASSAGVGYT
>TRBV19|TRBJ2-4
ASNPTGTGPKNIQY
>TRBV28|TRBJ2-4
ASRTGLNIQY
>TRBV6-6|TRBJ1-1
ASSYPTGGTTEAF
>TRBV6-5|TRBJ2-6
ASSTGSGANVLT
>TRBV2|TRBJ2-7
ASSEDKTSSYEQY
>TRBV4-1|TRBJ2-7
ASSQGTSGSPEQY
>TRBV28|TRBJ2-7
ASSSDRDNEQY
>TRBV2|TRBJ1-1
ASSEGDRENTEAF
>TRBV27|TRBJ1-2
ASSPLDRGDGYT
>TRBV4-1|TRBJ1-1
ASSQFPWRERNTEAF
>TRBV19|TRBJ2-1
ASTRPGSPYNEQF
>TRBV5-4|TRBJ1-4
ASSFRDRGHFEKLF
>TRBV19|TRBJ1-5
ASRNPGVGNQPQH
>TRBV30|TRBJ2-1
AWSGFQSGGPRFSYNEQF
>TRBV6-4|TRBJ2-4
ASSDSSDGGKNIQY
>TRBV2|TRBJ2-7
ASKGEAEQY
>TRBV27|TRBJ1-1
ASRIKTAANTEAF
>TRBV10-3|TRBJ1-4
AISGDTGREKLF
>TRBV28|TRBJ1-4
ASSFLGEGEKLF
>TRBV25-1|TRBJ1-2
ASSDLHDSLYT
>TRBV28|TRBJ1-2
ASSIGERGYT
>TRBV10-3|TRBJ2-7
AISESRQGDEQY